These 17 T cell receptor delta chains were sequenced from one sample in a study of gamma-delta T cells after stem cell transplantation. TCRdb made new clone calls on the RT-PCR reads using CATT. The table records a few thousand delta-chain clones, about 32% of them present only once. Sequencing was performed on gamma-delta T cells. Source of these receptors: a human donor. It is not recorded whose cells these are; they may come from a transplant donor.

Concerning this clone itself: It differs at one base from a far larger clone, so likely a read error. CDR3 coding DNA: TGTGCCTGTCTAAATTTACTGGAGAACTGCGATAAACTCATCTTT. Translation gives CACLNLLENCDKLIF. The chain joins TRDV2 to TRDJ1, with a possible D match to TRDD3 (5 bases). This CDR3 is built from 15 residues. Germline CDR1 and CDR2: GEAIGNYY and EKD. V shed 6 bases and J shed 4 bases, with 20 bases lying between them.

Only a few counts were recorded for this clone. CDR3 in DNA: TGTGCCTGTGACACTCTGGGGGATAGGAACGATAAACTCATCTTT. Its protein is CACDTLGDRNDKLIF. The chain uses TRDV2 and TRDJ1, with 10 nucleotides matching TRDD3. V lost 1 base, J lost 4 bases, and 5 bases stayed unmatched. CDR3 length equals 15 residues. Germline CDR1 reads GEAIGNYY; CDR2 reads EKD.

By its share, this clone is medium-sized. The chain has TRDV1 and TRDJ1, with 10 bases that match TRDD3. Germline V gene lookup returns CDR1 TSWWSYY and CDR2 QGS. The CDR3 has 18 residues. V gave up 1 base and J gave up 8 bases; unmatched junction bases: 16. The DNA for the CDR3 is TGTGCTCTTGGGGAACCAGGCCCCTGTACTGGGGGATGTGGGAAACTCATCTTT. It codes for CALGEPGPCTGGCGKLIF.

In its sample, this clone was seen a few times. CDR3 amino acids: CACDTEDPDKLIF. The CDR3 coding sequence is TGTGCCTGTGACACCGAAGACCCCGATAAACTCATCTTT. This chain joins TRDV2 and TRDJ1; D is unclear. The CDR3 has 13 residues. Between the trimmed V and J ends, which lost 0 bases and 3 bases, there was a span of 7 bases. From germline, CDR1 is GEAIGNYY and CDR2 EKD.

This clone showed up just a few times. A junction end diverges from the germline sequence, so it may reflect a read error. Other DNA sequences in the sample encode the same CDR3. The V call is TRDV2, the J call TRDJ1; D uncertain. CDR1 is GEAIGNYY and CDR2 is EKD in the germline V gene. The CDR3 has 15 residues. CDR3 bases: TGCGCCTGTGACTCCCTAACGTCCGACACCGATAAACTCATCTTT. It translates to CACDSLTSDTDKLIF.

The gene calls are TRDV2 and TRDJ1; D is undetermined. Germline CDR1 reads GEAIGNYY; CDR2 reads EKD. The CDR3 extends over 16 amino acids. V was cut by 0 bases and J by 2 bases, with 15 bases left in between. For the CDR3, the DNA is TGTGCCTGTGACACCGGGTTTGGATTAAGTACCGATAAACTCATCTTT. Translating gives CACDTGFGLSTDKLIF.

This clone was detected a few times. The genes are TRDV2 and TRDJ3; 9 nucleotides match TRDD3. This CDR3 contains 18 residues. After removal of 3 bases from V and 0 bases from J, the junction contained 5 bases not matched to a gene. Germline loops: CDR1 GEAIGNYY, CDR2 EKD. The CDR3 sequence: CACDSLGDGSWDTRQMFF. DNA of the CDR3: TGTGCCTGTGACTCCCTGGGGGATGGCTCCTGGGACACCCGACAGATGTTTTTC.

For this clone: Sequence at one end of the junction differs from germline and may be a read error. This chain connects TRDV2 to TRDJ1; 8 bases align to TRDD3. The DNA end is more similar to TRDJ2, so the J call may be wrong. The CDR3 spans 15 residues. Germline values: CDR1 GEAIGNYY, CDR2 EKD. The CDR3 is CACGTLLGDTDKLFF. DNA for the CDR3: TGTGCCTGTGGCACCCTCCTGGGGGACACCGATAAACTCTTCTTT.

This clone appeared a single time. Mismatch with germline at one junction end may stem from a read error. The chain joins TRDV2 to TRDJ1, with D possibly matching TRDD3 (6 bases). CDR1 and CDR2 from the germline V gene are GEAIGNYY and EKD. This CDR3 comprises 15 residues. The CDR3 DNA sequence: TGTGCCTGTGACAGCTTGGGGGCATACACCGATAACCTCATCTTT. Encoded protein: CACDSLGAYTDNLIF.

The chain employs TRDV2 and TRDJ1; 11 bases line up with TRDD3. The CDR3 contains 15 residues. Trimming took 3 bases from V and 4 from J; bases not matched to a gene: 6. The germline gives CDR1 GEAIGNYY, CDR2 EKD. CDR3 amino acids: CACDLLGDSDDKLIF. DNA of the CDR3: TGTGCCTGTGACCTACTGGGGGATAGTGACGATAAACTCATCTTT.

This clone turned up a few times. Other DNA sequences of this sample code for an identical CDR3. The chain uses TRDV2 and TRDJ1; TRDD3 aligns across 10 bases. Looked up from germline, CDR1 is GEAIGNYY and CDR2 is EKD. V dropped 0 bases and J dropped 4; count of bases not matched to a gene: 19. This CDR3 spans 20 amino acids. CDR3 amino acids: CACDTVTSGVLGDSSDKLIF. The DNA for the CDR3 is TGTGCCTGTGACACCGTAACCAGTGGGGTACTGGGGGATTCCAGCGATAAACTCATCTTT.

This rearrangement joins TRDV2 to TRDJ1, with D unresolved. The V gene's germline CDR1 is GEAIGNYY and CDR2 EKD. CDR3 length equals 15 residues. The germline V and J ends were trimmed by 3 bases and 1 base, with 14 bases remaining between them. CDR3: CACDASTKCTDKLIF. CDR3 in DNA: TGTGCCTGTGACGCCAGTACCAAGTGCACCGATAAACTCATCTTT.

This clone was counted between two and nine times. A much larger clonotype is one base distant, so this may be a read error. The CDR3 region has the DNA TGTGCCTGTGACACCTTGGGGGGAAGTGCCGATAACCTCATCTTT. Amino acid sequence: CACDTLGGSADNLIF. The rearrangement joins TRDV2 to TRDJ1, with TRDD3 as a possible D gene (6 bases). Germline loops: CDR1 GEAIGNYY, CDR2 EKD. This CDR3 spans 15 amino acids.

V and J are TRDV2 and TRDJ3; D remains unclear. Between the trimmed V and J ends, which lost 3 bases and 0 bases, there was a span of 17 bases. CDR3 size: 19 residues. Germline V gene sequence: CDR1 GEAIGNYY, CDR2 EKD. CDR3: CACDSVLIDSSWDTRQMFF. CDR3 nucleotide sequence: TGTGCCTGTGACTCCGTACTGATCGATAGCTCCTGGGACACCCGACAGATGTTTTTC.

About this clone: One end of the junction is discordant with germline, which a read error may explain. The V and J genes are TRDV2 and TRDJ1; TRDD3 matches 13 bases. Germline CDR1 is GEAIGNYY and CDR2 is EKD. This CDR3 has 17 residues. Here the CDR3 reads CACDPLLGDTGADKLTF. In DNA, the CDR3 is TGTGCCTGTGACCCCTTACTGGGGGATACGGGGGCCGATAAACTCACCTTT.

The J gene is TRDJ1, the V gene TRDV2; D possibly corresponds to TRDD3 (5 bases). Germline CDR1 is GEAIGNYY and CDR2 is EKD. There are 16 residues in the CDR3. The V end was cut by 5 bases, the J end by 0 bases, with 18 bases between. The CDR3 DNA reads TGTGCCTGTGGCACTGGAGGTCATCCGTACACCGATAAACTCATCTTT. Translated, it gives CACGTGGHPYTDKLIF.

This clone was detected a few times. The TCRdb protein, from a much larger clone, departs from this DNA's translation at residue 8, likely by read error; the protein shown derives from the DNA. The J gene is TRDJ1, the V gene TRDV2; the D gene could be TRDD2 or TRDD3 (5 bases each). From germline, CDR1 is GEAIGNYY and CDR2 EKD. The CDR3 has 17 amino acids. V lost 1 base to trimming and J lost 2 bases, with 19 bases between them. The CDR3 DNA reads as TGTGCCTGTGACACTCTGGGACCTACCCGACGGACCGATAAACTCATCTTT. It translates to CACDTLGPTRRTDKLIF.